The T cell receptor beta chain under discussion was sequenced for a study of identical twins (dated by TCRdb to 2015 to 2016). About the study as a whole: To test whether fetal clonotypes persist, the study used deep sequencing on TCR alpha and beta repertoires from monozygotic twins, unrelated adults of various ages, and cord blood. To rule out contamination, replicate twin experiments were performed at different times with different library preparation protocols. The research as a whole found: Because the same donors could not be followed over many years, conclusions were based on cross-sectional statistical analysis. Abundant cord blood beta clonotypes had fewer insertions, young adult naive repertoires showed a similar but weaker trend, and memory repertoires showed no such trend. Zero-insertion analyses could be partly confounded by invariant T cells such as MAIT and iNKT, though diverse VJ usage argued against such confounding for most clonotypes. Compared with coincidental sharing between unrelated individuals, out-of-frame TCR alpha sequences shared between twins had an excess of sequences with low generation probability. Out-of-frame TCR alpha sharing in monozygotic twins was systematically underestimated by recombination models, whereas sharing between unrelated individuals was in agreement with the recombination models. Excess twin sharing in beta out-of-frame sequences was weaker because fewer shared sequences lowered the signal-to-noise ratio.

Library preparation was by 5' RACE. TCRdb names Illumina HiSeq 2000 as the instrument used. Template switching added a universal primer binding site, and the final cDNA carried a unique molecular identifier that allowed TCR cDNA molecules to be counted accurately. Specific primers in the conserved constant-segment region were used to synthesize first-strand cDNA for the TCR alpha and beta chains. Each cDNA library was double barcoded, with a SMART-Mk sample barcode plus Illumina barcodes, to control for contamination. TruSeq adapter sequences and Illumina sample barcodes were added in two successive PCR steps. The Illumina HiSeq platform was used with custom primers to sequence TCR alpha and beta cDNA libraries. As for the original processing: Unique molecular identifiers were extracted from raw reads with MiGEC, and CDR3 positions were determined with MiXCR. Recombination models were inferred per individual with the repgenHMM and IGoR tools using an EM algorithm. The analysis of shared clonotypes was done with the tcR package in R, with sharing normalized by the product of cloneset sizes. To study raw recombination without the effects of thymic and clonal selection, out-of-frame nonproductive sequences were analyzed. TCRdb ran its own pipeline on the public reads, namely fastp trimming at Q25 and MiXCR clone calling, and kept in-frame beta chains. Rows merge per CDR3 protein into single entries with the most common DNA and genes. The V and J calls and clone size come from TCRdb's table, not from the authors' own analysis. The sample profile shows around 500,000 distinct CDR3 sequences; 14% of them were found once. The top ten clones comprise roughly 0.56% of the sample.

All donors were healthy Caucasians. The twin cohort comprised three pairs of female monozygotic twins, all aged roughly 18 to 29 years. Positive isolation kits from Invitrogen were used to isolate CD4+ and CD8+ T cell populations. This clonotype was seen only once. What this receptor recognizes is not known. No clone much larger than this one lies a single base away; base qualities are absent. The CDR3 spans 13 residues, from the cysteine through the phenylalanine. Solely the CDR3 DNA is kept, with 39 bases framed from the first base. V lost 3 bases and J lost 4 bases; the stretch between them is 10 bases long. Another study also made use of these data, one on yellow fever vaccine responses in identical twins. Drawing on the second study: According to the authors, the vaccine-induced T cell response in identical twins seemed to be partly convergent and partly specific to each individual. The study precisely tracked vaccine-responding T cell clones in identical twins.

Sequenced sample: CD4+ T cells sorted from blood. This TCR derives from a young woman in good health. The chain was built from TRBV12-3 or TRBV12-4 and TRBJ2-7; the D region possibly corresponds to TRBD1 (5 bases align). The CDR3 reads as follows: CASSLQGWYEQYF. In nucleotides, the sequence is TGTGCCAGCAGTTTGCAGGGCTGGTACGAGCAGTACTTC.